This TCR beta chain comes out of a study of human T cells and chemical hapten exposure. Time point denoted: patch test 3, about 24 weeks after DPC sensitization. Noted treatment: therapeutic diphenylcyclopropenone sensitization with weekly scalp DPC. Prior to application of each patch test, blood was drawn. Via MiXCR, TCRdb re-called the RACE reads, giving one row per CDR3 protein. This sample has about 160,000 distinct CDR3 sequences, with 28% found just once. This CDR3 comprises 14 residues. The V gene lost 4 bases and the J gene lost 5 bases, with 14 bases spanning the gap. CDR1 and CDR2 from the germline V gene are KGHSH and LQKENI.

This TCR was sampled from a young woman with alopecia areata. Some clones in this sample may be carry-over from other donors' samples. Sequencing used whole blood, obtained in connection with sensitization to the hapten diphenylcyclopropenone (DPC). V gene TRBV18 combines with J gene TRBJ1-1, with D unclear. CDR3 DNA: TGTGCCAGCTCACTTCGGACGGGTGGGACTGAAGCTTTCTTT. It translates to CASSLRTGGTEAFF.